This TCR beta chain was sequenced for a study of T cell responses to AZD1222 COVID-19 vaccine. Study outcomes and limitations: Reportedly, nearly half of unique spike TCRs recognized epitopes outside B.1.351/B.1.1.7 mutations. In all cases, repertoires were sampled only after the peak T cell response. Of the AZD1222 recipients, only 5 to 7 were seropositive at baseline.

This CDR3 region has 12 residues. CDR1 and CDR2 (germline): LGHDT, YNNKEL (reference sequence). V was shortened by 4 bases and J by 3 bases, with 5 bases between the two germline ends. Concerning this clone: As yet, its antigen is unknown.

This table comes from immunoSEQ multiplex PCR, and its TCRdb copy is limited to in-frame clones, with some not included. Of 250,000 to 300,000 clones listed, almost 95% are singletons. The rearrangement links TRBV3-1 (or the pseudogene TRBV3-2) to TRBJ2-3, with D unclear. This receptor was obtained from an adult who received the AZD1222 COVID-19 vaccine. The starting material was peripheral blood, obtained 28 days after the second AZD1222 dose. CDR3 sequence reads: CASSPWTDTQYF. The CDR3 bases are TGTGCCAGCAGCCCGTGGACAGATACGCAGTATTTT.